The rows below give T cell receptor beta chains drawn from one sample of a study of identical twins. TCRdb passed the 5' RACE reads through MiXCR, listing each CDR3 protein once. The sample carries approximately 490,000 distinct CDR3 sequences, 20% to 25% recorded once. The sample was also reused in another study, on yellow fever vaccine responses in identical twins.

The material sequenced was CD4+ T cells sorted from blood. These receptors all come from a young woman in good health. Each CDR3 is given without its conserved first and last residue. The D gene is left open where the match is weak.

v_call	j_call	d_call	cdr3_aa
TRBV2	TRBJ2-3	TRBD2	ASSPTSGSRGDTQY
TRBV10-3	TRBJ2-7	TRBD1	ATTTGVGEQY
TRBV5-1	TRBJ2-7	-	ASSLEAYSYEQY
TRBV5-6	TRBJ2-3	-	ASSLKRLDTQY
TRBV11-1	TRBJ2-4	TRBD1	ASSTTLGTGALQY
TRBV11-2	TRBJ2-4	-	ASSLAGPKNIQY
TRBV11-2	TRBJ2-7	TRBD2	ASSSGLSPYEQY
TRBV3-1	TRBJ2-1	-	ASSPRHTEQF
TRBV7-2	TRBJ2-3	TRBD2	ASSLALERGGTDTQY
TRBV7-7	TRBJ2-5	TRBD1	ASSLLPNNRQGGETQY
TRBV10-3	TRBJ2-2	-	AIRQTDTGELF
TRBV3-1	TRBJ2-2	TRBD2	ASSQGGTRIGGELF
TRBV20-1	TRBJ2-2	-	SAKGGANTGELF
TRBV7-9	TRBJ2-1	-	ASTPGYEQF
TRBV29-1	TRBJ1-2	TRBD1	STASGTGGMGYT
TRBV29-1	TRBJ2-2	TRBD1	SVGGQGADTGELF
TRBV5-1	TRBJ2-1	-	ASSLGLPWDEQF
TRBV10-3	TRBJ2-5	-	ATAPTGPTRQETQY
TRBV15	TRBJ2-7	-	ATSRVQEAGSYEQY
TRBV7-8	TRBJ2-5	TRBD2	ASRPRLAGETQY
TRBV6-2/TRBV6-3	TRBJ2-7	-	ASTPRAGRGRRKQY
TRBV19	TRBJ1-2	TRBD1	ASSNQGLDRGIGGYT
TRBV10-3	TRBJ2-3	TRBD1	AIQTGQVTDTQY
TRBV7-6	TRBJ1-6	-	ASSRGSGSYNSPLH
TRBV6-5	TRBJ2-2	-	ASSYRLGENTGELF
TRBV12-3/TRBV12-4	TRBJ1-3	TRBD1	ATSATGAGNTIY
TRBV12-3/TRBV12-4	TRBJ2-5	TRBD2	ASSLSGLAGPKTQY
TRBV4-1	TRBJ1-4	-	ASSHGTRTYNEKLF
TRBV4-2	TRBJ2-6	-	ASSQDFRNSGANVLT
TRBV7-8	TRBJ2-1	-	ASSLVLAASSYNEQF
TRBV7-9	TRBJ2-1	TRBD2	ASSPGTSVYNEQF
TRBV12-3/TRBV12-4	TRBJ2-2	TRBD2	ASSARLAGGGTGELF
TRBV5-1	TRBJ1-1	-	ASSLNGANEAF
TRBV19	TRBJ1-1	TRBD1	ASSIDRGPTEAF
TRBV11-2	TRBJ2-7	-	ASSSGHSYEQY
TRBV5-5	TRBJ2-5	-	ASSYQPQETQY
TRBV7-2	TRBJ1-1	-	ASSLWVEAF
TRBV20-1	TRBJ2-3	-	SAPQGGGRRDTQY
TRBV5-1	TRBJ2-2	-	ASSLNSGELF
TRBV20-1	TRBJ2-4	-	SAPGQWDAKNIQY
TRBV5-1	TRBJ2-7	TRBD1	ASSFRDRGHEQY
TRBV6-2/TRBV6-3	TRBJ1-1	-	ASSRGRDTEAF
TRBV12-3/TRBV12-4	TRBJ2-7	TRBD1	ASSFRDSLYEQY